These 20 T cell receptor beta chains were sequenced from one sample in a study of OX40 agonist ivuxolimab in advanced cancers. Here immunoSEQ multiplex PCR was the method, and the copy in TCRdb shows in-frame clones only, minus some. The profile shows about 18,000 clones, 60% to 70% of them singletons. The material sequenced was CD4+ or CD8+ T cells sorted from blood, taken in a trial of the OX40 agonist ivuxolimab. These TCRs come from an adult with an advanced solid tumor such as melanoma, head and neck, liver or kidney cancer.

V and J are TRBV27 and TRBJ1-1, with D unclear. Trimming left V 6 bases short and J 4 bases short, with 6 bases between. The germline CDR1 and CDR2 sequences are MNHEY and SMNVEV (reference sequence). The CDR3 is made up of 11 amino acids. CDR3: CASREGTEAFF. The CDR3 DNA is TGTGCCAGCAGAGAAGGCACTGAAGCTTTCTTT.

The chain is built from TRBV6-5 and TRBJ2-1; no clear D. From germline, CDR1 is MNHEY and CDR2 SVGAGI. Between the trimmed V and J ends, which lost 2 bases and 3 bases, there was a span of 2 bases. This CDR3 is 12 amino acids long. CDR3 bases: TGTGCCAGCAGTTACGGCTACAATGAGCAGTTCTTC. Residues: CASSYGYNEQFF.

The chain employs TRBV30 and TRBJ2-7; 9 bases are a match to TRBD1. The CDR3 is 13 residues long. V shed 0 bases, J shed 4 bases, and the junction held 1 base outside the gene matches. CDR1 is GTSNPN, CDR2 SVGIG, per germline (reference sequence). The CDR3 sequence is CAWSVGTGYEQYF. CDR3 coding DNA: TGTGCCTGGAGTGTGGGGACAGGGTACGAGCAGTACTTC.

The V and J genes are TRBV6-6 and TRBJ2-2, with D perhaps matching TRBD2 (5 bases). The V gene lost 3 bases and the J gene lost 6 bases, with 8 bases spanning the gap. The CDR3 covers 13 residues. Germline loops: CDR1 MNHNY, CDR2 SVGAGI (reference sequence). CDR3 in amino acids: CASSYTGAGELFF. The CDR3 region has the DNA TGTGCCAGCAGTTATACCGGGGCCGGGGAGCTGTTTTTT.

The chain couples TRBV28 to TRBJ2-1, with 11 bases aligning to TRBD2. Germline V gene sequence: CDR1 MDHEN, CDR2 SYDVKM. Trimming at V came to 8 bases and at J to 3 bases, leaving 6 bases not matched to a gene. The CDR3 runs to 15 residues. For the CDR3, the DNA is TGTGCCAGCGGATTGACTAGCGGGAACTACAATGAGCAGTTCTTC. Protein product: CASGLTSGNYNEQFF.

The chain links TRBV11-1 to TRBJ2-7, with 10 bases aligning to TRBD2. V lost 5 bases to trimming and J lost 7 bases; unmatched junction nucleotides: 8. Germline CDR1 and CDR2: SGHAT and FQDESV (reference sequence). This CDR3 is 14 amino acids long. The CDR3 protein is CASSPSGGPREQYF. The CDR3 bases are TGTGCCAGCAGCCCTAGCGGGGGCCCCCGGGAGCAGTACTTC.

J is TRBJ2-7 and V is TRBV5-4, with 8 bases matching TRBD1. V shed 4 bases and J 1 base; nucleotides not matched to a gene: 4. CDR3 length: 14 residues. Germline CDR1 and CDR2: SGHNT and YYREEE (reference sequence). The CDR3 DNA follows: TGTGCCAGCAGCATCGGACAGGGTTCCTACGAGCAGTACTTC. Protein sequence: CASSIGQGSYEQYF. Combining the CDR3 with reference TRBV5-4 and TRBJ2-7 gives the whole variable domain ETGVTQSPTHLIKTRGQQVTLRCSSQSGHNTVSWYQQALGQGPQFIFQYYREEENGRGNFPPRFSGLQFPNYSSELNVNALELDDSALYLCASSIGQGSYEQYFGPGTRLTVT.

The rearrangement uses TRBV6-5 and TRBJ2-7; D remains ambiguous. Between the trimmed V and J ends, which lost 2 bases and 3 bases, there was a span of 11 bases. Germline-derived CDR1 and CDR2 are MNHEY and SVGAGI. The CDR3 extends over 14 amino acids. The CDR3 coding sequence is TGTGCCAGCAGTTACGACGGCCTCGGCTACGAGCAGTACTTC. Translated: CASSYDGLGYEQYF.

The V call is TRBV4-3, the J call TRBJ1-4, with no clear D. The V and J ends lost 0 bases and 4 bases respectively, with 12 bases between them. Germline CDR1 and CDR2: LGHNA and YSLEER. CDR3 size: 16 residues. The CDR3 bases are TGCGCCAGCAGCCAAGACCGGGCCCTCCTTAATGAAAAACTGTTTTTT. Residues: CASSQDRALLNEKLFF.

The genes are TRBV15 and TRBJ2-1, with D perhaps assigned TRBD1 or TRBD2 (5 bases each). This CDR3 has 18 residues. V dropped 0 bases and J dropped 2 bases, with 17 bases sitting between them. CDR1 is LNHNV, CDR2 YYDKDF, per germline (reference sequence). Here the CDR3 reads CATSRDIGGPLTYNEQFF. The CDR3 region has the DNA TGTGCCACCAGCAGAGATATTGGGGGTCCTCTTACCTACAATGAGCAGTTCTTC.

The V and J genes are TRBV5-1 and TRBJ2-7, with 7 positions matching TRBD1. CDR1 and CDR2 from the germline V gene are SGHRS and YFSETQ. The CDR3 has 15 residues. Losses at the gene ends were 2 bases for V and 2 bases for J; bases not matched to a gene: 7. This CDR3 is CASSLLRDSPYEQYF. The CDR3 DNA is TGCGCCAGCAGCTTACTCCGGGACAGCCCCTACGAGCAGTACTTC.

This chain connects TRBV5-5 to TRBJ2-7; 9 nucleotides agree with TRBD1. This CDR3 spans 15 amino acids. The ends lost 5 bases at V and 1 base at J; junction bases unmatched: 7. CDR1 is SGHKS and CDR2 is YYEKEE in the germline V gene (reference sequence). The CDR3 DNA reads TGTGCCAGCAGTTTGACAGGGGGGCTTTCCTACGAGCAGTACTTC. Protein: CASSLTGGLSYEQYF.

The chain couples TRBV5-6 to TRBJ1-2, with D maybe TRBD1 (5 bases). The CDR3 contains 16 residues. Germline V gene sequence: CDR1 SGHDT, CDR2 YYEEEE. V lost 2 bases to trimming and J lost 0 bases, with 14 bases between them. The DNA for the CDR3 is TGTGCCAGCAGCTTAGCCAGGGACGAAGCTAACTATGGCTACACCTTC. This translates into CASSLARDEANYGYTF.

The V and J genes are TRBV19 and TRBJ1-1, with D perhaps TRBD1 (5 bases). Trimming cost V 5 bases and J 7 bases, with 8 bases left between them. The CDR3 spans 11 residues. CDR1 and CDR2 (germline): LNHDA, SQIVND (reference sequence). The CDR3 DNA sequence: TGTGCCAGTAGTGGGGACGGTGAAGCTTTCTTT. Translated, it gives CASSGDGEAFF.

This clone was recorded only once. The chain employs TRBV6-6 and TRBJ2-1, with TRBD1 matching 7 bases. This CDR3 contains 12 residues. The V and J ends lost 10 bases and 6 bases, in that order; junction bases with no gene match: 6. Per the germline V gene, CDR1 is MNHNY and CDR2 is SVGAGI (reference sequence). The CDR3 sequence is CATEGAGNEQFF. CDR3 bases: TGTGCCACCGAGGGGGCGGGCAATGAGCAGTTCTTC.

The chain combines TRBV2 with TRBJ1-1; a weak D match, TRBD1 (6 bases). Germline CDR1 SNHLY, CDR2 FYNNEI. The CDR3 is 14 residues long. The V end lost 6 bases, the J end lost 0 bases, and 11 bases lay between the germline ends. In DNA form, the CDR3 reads TGTGCCAGCAGGGCCGGACAGATGAACACTGAAGCTTTCTTT. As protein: CASRAGQMNTEAFF. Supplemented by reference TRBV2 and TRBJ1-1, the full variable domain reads EPEVTQTPSHQVTQMGQEVILRCVPISNHLYFYWYRQILGQKVEFLVSFYNNEISEKSEIFDDQFSVERPDGSNFTLKIRSTKLEDSAMYFCASRAGQMNTEAFFGQGTRLTVV.

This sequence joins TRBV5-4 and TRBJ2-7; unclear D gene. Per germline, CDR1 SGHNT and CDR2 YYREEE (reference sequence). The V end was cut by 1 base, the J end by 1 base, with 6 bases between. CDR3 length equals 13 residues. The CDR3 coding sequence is TGTGCCAGCAGCTTGTGGAGTTCCTACGAGCAGTACTTC. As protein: CASSLWSSYEQYF.

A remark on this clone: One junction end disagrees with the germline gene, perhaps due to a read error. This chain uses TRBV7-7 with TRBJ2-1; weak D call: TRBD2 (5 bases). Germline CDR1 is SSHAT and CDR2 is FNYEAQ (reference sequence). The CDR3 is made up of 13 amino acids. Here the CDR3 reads CASSRGGYNEQFF. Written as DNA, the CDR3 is TGTGCTAGCAGCCGTGGAGGCTACAATGAGCAGTTCTTC.

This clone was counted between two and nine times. CDR3 nucleotide sequence: TGTGCCAGCAGCCCTTCGTACAATGAGCAGTTCTTC. Translation: CASSPSYNEQFF. The genes are TRBV7-6 and TRBJ2-1; D gene ambiguous. CDR1 and CDR2 (germline): SGHVS, FNYEAQ. The V gene lost 5 bases and the J gene lost 4 bases, with 6 bases spanning the gap. The CDR3 sequence is 12 residues long.

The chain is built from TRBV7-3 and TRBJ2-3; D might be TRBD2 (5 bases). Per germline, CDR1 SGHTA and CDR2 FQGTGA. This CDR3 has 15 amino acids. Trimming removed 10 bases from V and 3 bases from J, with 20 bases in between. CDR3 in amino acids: CATSPVGGYTDTQYF. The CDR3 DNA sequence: TGTGCCACCTCCCCAGTGGGCGGGTATACAGATACGCAGTATTTT.